The present T cell receptor (beta chain) was sequenced within a study of blood T cells in healthy people across ages. The ends lost 5 bases at V and 2 bases at J; junction bases unmatched: 10. The V gene's germline CDR1 is SGHVS and CDR2 FNYEAQ. The CDR3 is made up of 17 amino acids. In terms of origin and age, donors were healthy Caucasian individuals from Russia aged about 6 to 100. Each of the donors had roughly 9.3 milliliters of peripheral blood drawn into EDTA-treated Vacutainer tubes. A second 7 to 11 cycle PCR used barcoded and J-beta primers. Every sample gave at least 3 million paired-end reads containing CDR3. In TCRdb, the 5' RACE reads were re-called with MiXCR into one record per CDR3 protein. The sample contains 1.2 million to 1.5 million distinct CDR3 sequences, approximately 42% of which appear only once. Notes on the study in general: Roughly linear declines in TCR beta diversity per million T cells occurred with age.

With respect to this clonotype: Its antigen is unidentified.

Sample: blood. The gene calls are TRBV7-6 and TRBJ2-7; TRBD2 matches at 12 bases. This TCR was sampled from a woman between 18 and 29 years old in good health. The CDR3 sequence: CASSPTTSGRSPYEQYF. The CDR3 DNA sequence: TGTGCCAGCAGCCCTACGACTAGCGGGAGATCGCCCTACGAGCAGTACTTC.